Listed below are T cell receptor beta chains from one sample, sequenced in a study of blood T cells in healthy people across ages. TCRdb passed the 5' RACE reads through MiXCR, listing each CDR3 protein once. The table has around 800,000 distinct CDR3 sequences, 20% to 30% seen once. The same sample was also used in a study of T cells of mothers and their children.

What was sequenced was blood. These TCRs come from a boy under 18 in good health. The CDR3 runs from the conserved cysteine through the conserved F or W. Fields, in order: J gene, V gene, CDR3 protein.

J: TRBJ1-1
V: TRBV29-1
CDR3: CSVVVGNTEAFF

J: TRBJ2-5
V: TRBV7-3
CDR3: CASSPSHPETQYF

J: TRBJ1-4
V: TRBV5-1
CDR3: CASTTDRGREKLFF

J: TRBJ1-5
V: TRBV28
CDR3: CAGSGGNSNQPQHF

J: TRBJ2-1
V: TRBV7-2
CDR3: CASQFAGGNEQLF

J: TRBJ2-5
V: TRBV6-6
CDR3: CASTLYTLAGEETQYF

J: TRBJ1-6
V: TRBV12-3/TRBV12-4
CDR3: CASSEDRTYGSPLHF

J: TRBJ2-2
V: TRBV12-3/TRBV12-4
CDR3: CASTLGTAMTNTGELFF

J: TRBJ1-4
V: TRBV20-1
CDR3: CSASGGGTEKLFF

J: TRBJ2-4
V: TRBV19
CDR3: CATRDLGPNIQYF

J: TRBJ2-5
V: TRBV7-7
CDR3: CASSLLADGETQYF

J: TRBJ2-5
V: TRBV21-1
CDR3: CASRKGGGPGIETQYF

J: TRBJ2-3
V: TRBV28
CDR3: CASSSPPGLSTDTQYF

J: TRBJ2-5
V: TRBV6-1
CDR3: CASKESGYQETQYF

J: TRBJ2-3
V: TRBV9
CDR3: CASSVVVGDYTDTQYF

J: TRBJ1-4
V: TRBV7-6
CDR3: CASSRGPLEKLFF

J: TRBJ1-3
V: TRBV9
CDR3: CASSGTTGSGNTIYF

J: TRBJ2-5
V: TRBV5-5
CDR3: CAGSLRAGDQETQYF

J: .
V: TRBV6-5
CDR3: CASSYDRYTYEQYF

J: TRBJ1-4
V: TRBV5-1
CDR3: CASSLVGTGAFEELFF

J: TRBJ1-5
V: TRBV19
CDR3: CASELRHQSNQPQHF

J: TRBJ1-4
V: TRBV6-1
CDR3: CASSEAGLLGYGEKLFF

J: TRBJ2-3
V: TRBV5-1
CDR3: CASSPTGRTSFTDTQYF

J: TRBJ1-2
V: TRBV20-1
CDR3: CSAKDSEDYGYTF

J: TRBJ2-1
V: TRBV28
CDR3: CASRINGYDEQFF

J: TRBJ2-1
V: TRBV4-2
CDR3: CASSARGPPSYNEQLF

J: TRBJ1-1
V: TRBV30
CDR3: CAWNRGTEAFF

J: TRBJ2-7
V: TRBV28
CDR3: CASSRVLSYEQYF

J: TRBJ2-3
V: TRBV7-9
CDR3: CASSLVSDRGRRNADTQYF

J: TRBJ2-3
V: TRBV25-1
CDR3: CASKFTDTQYF

J: TRBJ2-3
V: TRBV2
CDR3: CASRREASEAHTQYF

J: TRBJ1-2
V: TRBV11-2
CDR3: CASSSLGARGHTF

J: TRBJ2-5
V: TRBV7-9
CDR3: CASSSGSGMWQSF

J: TRBJ1-2
V: TRBV5-1
CDR3: CASNLVNGANYGYTF

J: TRBJ2-5
V: TRBV20-1
CDR3: CSATMTGGETQYF

J: TRBJ1-4
V: TRBV7-9
CDR3: CASTEGGLGEKLFF

J: TRBJ2-2
V: TRBV7-3
CDR3: CASSLVVTGNTGELFF

J: TRBJ2-5
V: TRBV10-3
CDR3: CAISGYPPSGETQYF

J: .
V: TRBV6-5
CDR3: CASSYRDSEYEQYF

J: TRBJ2-3
V: TRBV5-5
CDR3: CASSLDGSGGYRTDTQYF